Presented here are 2 T cell receptor beta chains from one specimen sequenced in a study of blood T cell repertoires in COVID-19. Sequenced by immunoSEQ multiplex PCR; TCRdb stores in-frame clones only, minus some. The sample records tens of thousands of clones, roughly four fifths being singletons. The material sequenced was peripheral blood. The receptor source for this set is a human donor in a cohort sampled during active COVID-19.

V is TRBV5-1 and J is TRBJ2-1, with TRBD2 matching over 8 bases. The CDR3 extends over 15 amino acids. Germline assignment: CDR1 SGHRS and CDR2 YFSETQ. Germline trimming cut 3 bases from V and 0 bases from J; bases unmatched to any gene: 2. The CDR3 coding sequence is TGCGCCAGCAGCTCTCGGGGGGGCTCCTACAATGAGCAGTTCTTC. Its translation is CASSSRGGSYNEQFF.

A single count supports this clone. The chain joins TRBV7-2 to TRBJ2-1; 10 bases map to TRBD2. CDR3 length: 18 residues. Germline V gene sequence: CDR1 SGHTA, CDR2 FQGNSA. Unmatched junction bases numbered 15, after V lost 1 base and J lost 9 bases. The CDR3 here is CASSLVGGLAATSGEQFF. The CDR3 DNA follows: TGTGCCAGCAGCTTAGTAGGTGGACTAGCGGCTACCTCAGGTGAGCAGTTCTTC. The whole variable domain, filled in from reference TRBV7-2 and TRBJ2-1, reads GAGVSQSPSNKVTEKGKDVELRCDPISGHTALYWYRQSLGQGLEFLIYFQGNSAPDKSGLPSDRFSAERTGGSVSTLTIQRTQQEDSAVYLCASSLVGGLAATSGEQFFGPGTRLTVL.